Listed here are 27 T cell receptor beta chains from one sample, sequenced in a study of T cell changes during pregnancy in multiple sclerosis. The data were produced by immunoSEQ multiplex PCR, yet TCRdb's version contains in-frame clones alone and is incomplete. The sample holds 79,000 or so clones, approximately 90% seen once. The source was CD4+ T cells from peripheral blood mononuclear cells, collected before pregnancy. Source of these receptors: a female donor with multiple sclerosis, enrolled in a pregnancy study.

This clone has only one observation. This sequence joins TRBV19 and TRBJ1-2; D is possibly TRBD1 (5 bases). Germline V CDR1 and CDR2: LNHDA, SQIVND (reference sequence). The CDR3 length is 12 residues. The germline V and J ends were trimmed by 7 bases and 2 bases, with 8 bases remaining between them. CDR3 amino acids: CASTDMNYGYTF. CDR3 coding DNA: TGTGCCAGTACGGACATGAACTATGGCTACACCTTC.

This clone is a singleton in its sample. The chain joins TRBV6-1 to TRBJ1-2; possibly TRBD1 for D (6 bases). Germline V gives CDR1 MNHNS, CDR2 SASEGT. V shed 9 bases and J shed 7 bases, with 12 bases lying between them. This CDR3 has 11 amino acids. The CDR3 DNA is TGTGCCAGTATGGGGGGGCTTGGCTACACCTTC. Its protein product is CASMGGLGYTF.

V and J are TRBV7-3 and TRBJ1-6; D call uncertain. CDR1 and CDR2 (germline): SGHTA, FQGTGA. The CDR3 extends over 14 amino acids. Trimming removed 5 bases at V and 10 bases at J, with 15 bases between. The CDR3 DNA is TGTGCCAGCAGCCCCCGGGCCAGCGGGTCACCCCTCCACTTT. Its translation: CASSPRASGSPLHF. Supplemented by reference TRBV7-3 and TRBJ1-6, the full variable domain reads GAGVSQTPSNKVTEKGKYVELRCDPISGHTALYWYRQSLGQGPEFLIYFQGTGAADDSGLPNDRFFAVRPEGSVSTLKIQRTERGDSAVYLCASSPRASGSPLHFGNGTRLTVT.

Only a few counts were recorded for this clone. This chain links TRBV9 with TRBJ1-1; D gene ambiguous. This CDR3 has 15 residues. The V end lost 4 bases, the J end lost 0 bases, and 13 bases lay between the germline ends. CDR1 is SGDLS and CDR2 is YYNGEE in the germline V gene. The CDR3 is CASSRTAGLNTEAFF. The CDR3 DNA reads as TGTGCCAGCAGCCGTACGGCGGGGTTGAACACTGAAGCTTTCTTT.

In this sample, this clone turned up once. V is TRBV18 and J is TRBJ1-1; weak D call: TRBD1 (6 bases). CDR1 is KGHSH and CDR2 is LQKENI in the germline V gene. The length of the CDR3 is 16 residues. Trimming removed 2 bases at V and 4 bases at J, with 17 bases between. Here the CDR3 reads CASSPIGQMDTTEAFF. CDR3 sequence (DNA): TGTGCCAGCTCACCAATTGGACAGATGGACACCACTGAAGCTTTCTTT.

The chain joins TRBV29-1 to TRBJ1-5; 9 bases match TRBD1. Unmatched junction bases numbered 4, after V lost 6 bases and J lost 4 bases. The CDR3 runs 13 residues. CDR1 is SQVTM and CDR2 is ANQGSEA in the germline V gene. The CDR3 DNA reads as TGCAGCGTGGGACAGGGACGGAATCAGCCCCAGCATTTT. This sequence encodes CSVGQGRNQPQHF.

The genes are TRBV29-1 and TRBJ1-1; D gene uncertain. The CDR3 has 11 amino acids. The V end lost 3 bases, the J end lost 11 bases, and 13 bases lay between the germline ends. The germline V gene encodes CDR1 SQVTM and CDR2 ANQGSEA. DNA of the CDR3: TGCAGCGTTGAGGGCCCCGTCAACGCTTTCTTT. It is translated as CSVEGPVNAFF.

The chain uses TRBV6-5 and TRBJ2-3, with unresolved D. Trimming took 5 bases from V and 6 from J, leaving 15 bases between them. The CDR3 is 14 residues long. Germline CDR1 MNHEY, CDR2 SVGAGI. CDR3 region: CASSPRLLRDTQYF. CDR3 nucleotides: TGTGCCAGCAGTCCCCGATTACTGAGGGATACGCAGTATTTT.

The chain uses TRBV18 and TRBJ2-7; 9 bases match TRBD1. The CDR3 covers 15 residues. Trimming at V came to 5 bases and at J to 2 bases, leaving 7 bases not matched to a gene. The germline V gene encodes CDR1 KGHSH and CDR2 LQKENI. The CDR3 is CASSFDRGRTYEQYF. CDR3 nucleotides: TGTGCCAGCTCATTCGACAGGGGGAGAACCTACGAGCAGTACTTC. Combining the CDR3 with reference TRBV18 and TRBJ2-7 gives the whole variable domain NAGVMQNPRHLVRRRGQEARLRCSPMKGHSHVYWYRQLPEEGLKFMVYLQKENIIDESGMPKERFSAEFPKEGPSILRIQQVVRGDSAAYFCASSFDRGRTYEQYFGPGTRLTVT.

The rearrangement joins TRBV7-9 to TRBJ2-5, with D unresolved. The CDR3 covers 12 residues. Germline V gives CDR1 SEHNR, CDR2 FQNEAQ (reference sequence). The germline V and J ends were trimmed by 6 bases and 9 bases, with 14 bases remaining between them. CDR3 loop: CASSTETAAQYF. CDR3 bases: TGTGCCAGCAGTACGGAAACGGCGGCCCAGTACTTC. Combining the CDR3 with reference TRBV7-9 and TRBJ2-5 gives the whole variable domain DTGVSQNPRHKITKRGQNVTFRCDPISEHNRLYWYRQTLGQGPEFLTYFQNEAQLEKSRLLSDRFSAERPKGSFSTLEIQRTEQGDSAMYLCASSTETAAQYFGPGTRLLVL.

In this sample, this clone turned up once. The chain joins TRBV9 to TRBJ2-1; TRBD2 agrees at 11 bases. This CDR3 is 18 amino acids long. Germline V lookup: CDR1 SGDLS, CDR2 YYNGEE. V lost 0 bases, J lost 4 bases, and 9 bases stayed unmatched. CDR3 in DNA: TGTGCCAGCAGCGTAGGAATTAGCGGGGGGGCTGGATACAATGAGCAGTTCTTC. Its translation: CASSVGISGGAGYNEQFF.

The chain is built from TRBV10-3 and TRBJ1-2; D unclear. This CDR3 comprises 14 residues. Trimming took off 6 bases at V and 1 base at J, with 12 bases between the two ends. Germline V CDR1 and CDR2: ENHRY, SYGVKD. The CDR3 loop reads CAIREAGRNYGYTF. The CDR3 DNA sequence: TGTGCCATCAGAGAAGCAGGTCGTAACTATGGCTACACCTTC.

This clone has just one count. This chain links TRBV19 with TRBJ1-5; 10 bases agree with TRBD1. V lost 5 bases to trimming and J lost 6 bases; unmatched junction nucleotides: 7. Germline V lookup: CDR1 LNHDA, CDR2 SQIVND (reference sequence). This CDR3 is built from 15 residues. CDR3 residues: CASSLDRGLGQPQHF. The CDR3 DNA reads as TGTGCCAGTAGTCTCGACAGGGGGCTGGGTCAGCCCCAGCATTTT.

This chain uses TRBV6-1 with TRBJ2-1; D may be TRBD2 (6 bases). Germline CDR1 and CDR2: MNHNS and SASEGT. The CDR3 loop spans 12 amino acids. V lost 5 bases and J lost 16, with 18 bases in between. The CDR3 here is CASSTYRDSQFF. In nucleotides, the CDR3 is TGTGCCAGCAGTACATACCGGGACTCCCAATTCTTC.

The chain uses TRBV7-8 and TRBJ2-5; possibly TRBD1 for D (6 bases). Trimming took 0 bases from V and 2 from J, leaving 16 bases between them. Germline V gene data show CDR1 as SGHVS and CDR2 as FQNEAQ. The CDR3 runs to 17 residues. CDR3 coding DNA: TGTGCCAGCAGCTTAGCGGAATCAGGGGATAAACAAGAGACCCAGTACTTC. Protein: CASSLAESGDKQETQYF. The complete variable domain, with remaining parts taken from reference TRBV7-8 and TRBJ2-5, reads GAGVSQSPRYKVAKRGQDVALRCDPISGHVSLFWYQQALGQGPEFLTYFQNEAQLDKSGLPSDRFFAERPEGSVSTLKIQRTQQEDSAVYLCASSLAESGDKQETQYFGPGTRLLVL.

A remark on this clone: Additional DNA sequences in this sample encode the identical CDR3. The chain is built from TRBV7-3 and TRBJ2-5; tentative D call: TRBD2 (7 bases). This CDR3 is 13 amino acids long. The germline V and J ends were trimmed by 5 bases and 2 bases, with 9 bases remaining between them. Germline CDR1 SGHTA, CDR2 FQGTGA. The CDR3 protein is CASSRGAQETQYF. The DNA for the CDR3 is TGTGCCAGCAGCCGGGGGGCTCAAGAGACCCAGTACTTC.

The V gene is TRBV29-1, the J gene TRBJ2-3; D is ambiguous. CDR1 is SQVTM and CDR2 is ANQGSEA in the germline V gene. The CDR3 runs 11 residues. Between the trimmed V and J ends, which lost 3 bases and 5 bases, there was a span of 6 bases. The CDR3 bases are TGCAGCGTTGATAGACAAGATACGCAGTATTTT. This encodes CSVDRQDTQYF.

V gene TRBV9 combines with J gene TRBJ2-1, with D tentatively TRBD1 (6 bases). The germline CDR1 and CDR2 sequences are SGDLS and YYNGEE. The V end lost 3 bases, the J end lost 15 bases, and 19 bases lay between the germline ends. CDR3 length: 13 residues. CDR3 protein: CASSARLTGQTFF. In DNA, the CDR3 is TGTGCCAGCAGCGCCAGACTGACAGGTCAGACGTTCTTC.

The chain employs TRBV5-1 and TRBJ2-1, with D uncertain. V lost 1 base, J lost 5 bases, and 4 bases lay in between. In germline, CDR1 is SGHRS, CDR2 YFSETQ. The CDR3 is made up of 12 amino acids. The CDR3 coding sequence is TGCGCCAGCAGCTTGCCGGACAATGAGCAGTTCTTC. This translates into CASSLPDNEQFF.

DNA of the CDR3: TGTGCCACCAGCACTGGGACTAGCGGGGGGTCCCAAGAGACCCAGTACTTC. This sequence encodes CATSTGTSGGSQETQYF. The J gene is TRBJ2-5, the V gene TRBV15; 15 bases map to TRBD2. Trimming removed 4 bases from V and 1 base from J; junction bases left unmatched: 4. The germline gives CDR1 LNHNV, CDR2 YYDKDF (reference sequence). There are 17 residues in the CDR3.

This clone came up a few times. The rearrangement joins TRBV18 to TRBJ1-1; weak D call: TRBD1 (6 bases). The CDR3 runs to 14 residues. Germline V gives CDR1 KGHSH, CDR2 LQKENI. Trimming stripped 3 bases from V and 8 bases from J, with 16 bases between. This chain's CDR3 is CASSPTGLNFEAFF. In DNA form, the CDR3 reads TGTGCCAGCTCACCCACAGGGCTCAATTTCGAAGCTTTCTTT.

The CDR3: CASSPLQGSTEAFF. In DNA, the CDR3 is TGTGCCAGCAGTCCCCTACAGGGCTCCACTGAAGCTTTCTTT. The chain joins TRBV6-1 to TRBJ1-1; weak D call: TRBD1 (6 bases). Germline assignment: CDR1 MNHNS and CDR2 SASEGT. There are 14 residues in the CDR3. The V gene lost 5 bases and the J gene lost 4 bases, with 14 bases spanning the gap.

In its sample, this clone was seen a few times. This chain's CDR3 is CASSPIHSSDEQFF. In DNA, the CDR3 is TGTGCCAGCAGCCCTATACATAGCTCCGATGAGCAGTTCTTC. This chain links TRBV7-3 with TRBJ2-1; the D is unclear. CDR1 is SGHTA and CDR2 is FQGTGA in the germline V gene. Deletions cut 5 bases from V and 8 bases from J, with 16 bases between. The length of the CDR3 is 14 residues.

This chain uses TRBV7-8 with TRBJ2-2; no clear D. Trimming pared 6 bases from V and 0 bases from J, leaving 8 bases between. This CDR3 has 14 amino acids. CDR1 and CDR2 from the germline V gene are SGHVS and FQNEAQ. The CDR3 region is CASRSNPNTGELFF. The CDR3 nucleotides are TGTGCCAGCAGGTCTAACCCGAACACCGGGGAGCTGTTTTTT.

As for this clone: The same CDR3 also results from other DNA sequences found in this sample. The chain has TRBV19 and TRBJ1-3; D is uncertain. The CDR3 has 14 amino acids. Germline CDR1 reads LNHDA; CDR2 reads SQIVND (reference sequence). V was shortened by 2 bases and J by 2 bases, with 7 bases between the two germline ends. CDR3 in amino acids: CASSIRGPGNTIYF. CDR3 sequence (DNA): TGTGCCAGTAGTATACGCGGGCCTGGAAACACCATATATTTT.

The table lists this clone with a count of one. The V gene is TRBV15, the J gene TRBJ2-5; TRBD1 agrees at 12 bases. V shed 6 bases, J shed 4 bases, and the junction held 9 bases outside the gene matches. The CDR3 runs to 16 residues. CDR1 and CDR2 (germline): LNHNV, YYDKDF (reference sequence). The CDR3 DNA reads TGTGCCACCAGAATCCCCGGGACAGGGGGCCGAGAGACCCAGTACTTC. Translation gives CATRIPGTGGRETQYF.

This chain connects TRBV28 to TRBJ1-5; TRBD1 is a possible D gene (6 bases). V was clipped by 5 bases and J by 5 bases, with 16 bases between them. The CDR3 runs 15 residues. From germline, CDR1 is MDHEN and CDR2 SYDVKM. The CDR3 loop is CASSPPETGHQPQHF. The CDR3 bases are TGTGCCAGCAGTCCCCCCGAGACAGGACATCAGCCCCAGCATTTT.